The clone carrying this T cell receptor (beta chain) was recorded many times. Germline assignment: CDR1 ENHRY and CDR2 SYGVKD. Trimming removed 2 bases at V and 4 bases at J, with 15 bases between. The CDR3 extends over 16 amino acids. These data originate in a study of T cells in Graves' hyperthyroidism and ophthalmopathy. TCR beta CDR3 sequences were amplified from RNA transcripts. The primer set for the first-round RT-PCR of the TCR CDR3 was HTBI. MiXCR, run by TCRdb on the multiplex PCR reads, gives a single entry per CDR3 protein. The table has some 560,000 distinct CDR3 sequences, around 15% seen once.

The material sequenced was blood. The receptor was derived from a woman aged 40-49 years with Graves' hyperthyroidism. The chain combines TRBV10-3 with TRBJ2-1; D may be TRBD2 (6 bases). The CDR3, as DNA: TGTGCCATCAGTGAGAAAGGTGTAGCGGCTTACAATGAGCAGTTCTTC. Translated: CAISEKGVAAYNEQFF.